This TCR beta chain appears in the sequencing data of a study of OX40 agonist ivuxolimab in advanced cancers. Study-level background: Of the patients, three showed partial responses, one with hepatocellular carcinoma and two with cutaneous melanoma.

The ends were cut back, 5 bases at V and 5 bases at J, with 21 bases in the middle. Per germline, CDR1 MGHRA and CDR2 YSYEKL. The CDR3 has 16 amino acids. Study-wide findings and caveats: The CD4+ and CD8+ T cells in the blood had expanded clonally by week 6 at 0.1 to 3.0 mg/kg.

A remark on this clone: Antigen: not known.

Measured with immunoSEQ multiplex PCR; TCRdb has only the in-frame clones, and not every one. The sample records around 40,000 clones, 75% to 90% being singletons. The chain links TRBV4-1 to TRBJ2-5; D might be TRBD2 (7 bases). The sample in question was CD4+ or CD8+ T cells sorted from blood, obtained in a trial of the OX40 agonist ivuxolimab. The sequence was collected from an adult with an advanced solid tumor such as melanoma, head and neck, liver or kidney cancer. The CDR3: CASSEGTSGEGETQYF. In DNA, the CDR3 is TGCGCCAGCAGCGAAGGCACCTCAGGGGAGGGCGAGACCCAGTACTTC.